The 10 T cell receptor beta chains in this list originate from one sample, sequenced in a study of radiotherapy plus CTLA-4 blockade in lung cancer. Here immunoSEQ multiplex PCR was the method, and the copy in TCRdb shows in-frame clones only, minus some. The sample has about 45,000 clones; more than 70% are singletons. Source: peripheral blood, taken from a patient treated with radiotherapy plus ipilimumab. These TCRs come from a human donor with non-small cell lung cancer who had stable disease on radiotherapy plus ipilimumab.

The chain is built from TRBV9 and TRBJ1-6; the D is unclear. The CDR3 consists of 15 residues. Germline V gene data show CDR1 as SGDLS and CDR2 as YYNGEE. Trimming took 4 bases from V and 0 from J, leaving 8 bases between them. In DNA form, the CDR3 reads TGTGCCAGCAGCCCCTCCAGCTCCTATAATTCACCCCTCCACTTT. As protein: CASSPSSSYNSPLHF.

This chain links TRBV9 with TRBJ2-3, with 7 nucleotides matching TRBD2. V shed 0 bases, J shed 0 bases, and the junction held 7 bases outside the gene matches. Germline V gene lookup returns CDR1 SGDLS and CDR2 YYNGEE. The CDR3 sequence is 17 residues long. CDR3 DNA: TGTGCCAGCAGCGTAGAGCAGCGGGGTCCTAGCACAGATACGCAGTATTTT. It is translated as CASSVEQRGPSTDTQYF.

As concerns this clone: The same CDR3 can be traced to other DNA sequences in this sample. This sequence joins TRBV7-8 and TRBJ1-2, with TRBD1 identical over 7 bases. Germline trimming cut 3 bases from V and 8 bases from J; bases unmatched to any gene: 15. The CDR3 extends over 16 amino acids. From germline, CDR1 is SGHVS and CDR2 FQNEAQ. The CDR3, as DNA: TGTGCCAGCAGCTTGGCTCCAGGACAGGCGCCCTACGGCTACACCTTC. Its translation: CASSLAPGQAPYGYTF. The full variable domain, rest sourced from reference TRBV7-8 and TRBJ1-2, is GAGVSQSPRYKVAKRGQDVALRCDPISGHVSLFWYQQALGQGPEFLTYFQNEAQLDKSGLPSDRFFAERPEGSVSTLKIQRTQQEDSAVYLCASSLAPGQAPYGYTFGSGTRLTVV.

This clone was seen only a few times. V and J are TRBV7-9 and TRBJ2-5, with 10 bases that match TRBD1. In germline, CDR1 is SEHNR, CDR2 FQNEAQ (reference sequence). The trim removed 5 bases at V and 4 bases at J, leaving 4 bases unmatched. This CDR3 region has 14 residues. CDR3 sequence: CASSRGQGVETQYF. For the CDR3, the DNA is TGTGCCAGCAGCAGAGGACAGGGGGTAGAGACCCAGTACTTC.

This chain links TRBV5-5 with TRBJ1-4, with D perhaps TRBD1 (5 bases). CDR1 is SGHKS, CDR2 YYEKEE, per germline (reference sequence). Trimming removed 2 bases at V and 7 bases at J, with 18 bases between. The length of the CDR3 is 16 residues. CDR3 bases: TGTGCCAGCAGCTTATTCTTCCTCGGGGGGAGTGAAAAACTGTTTTTT. Its protein product is CASSLFFLGGSEKLFF.

The rearrangement links TRBV5-1 to TRBJ1-4; 8 bases are shared with TRBD1. The CDR3 is 15 residues long. V shed 4 bases, J shed 8 bases, and the junction held 10 bases outside the gene matches. The V gene's germline CDR1 is SGHRS and CDR2 YFSETQ. As DNA, the CDR3 is TGCGCCAGCAGCCCTCAGGGGGCGCGTGAGGAAAAACTGTTTTTT. It codes for CASSPQGAREEKLFF.

The V gene is TRBV28, the J gene TRBJ2-5; 9 positions agree with TRBD1. The germline V gene has CDR1 MDHEN and CDR2 SYDVKM. The CDR3 has 14 residues. V lost 5 bases and J lost 2; bases outside the gene matches: 3. CDR3 sequence: CASSGDRVQETQYF. DNA of the CDR3: TGTGCCAGCAGTGGGGACAGGGTACAAGAGACCCAGTACTTC.

The genes are TRBV5-6 and TRBJ2-1; no clear D gene. Germline CDR1 reads SGHDT; CDR2 reads YYEEEE. V dropped 4 bases and J dropped 6 bases, with 8 bases sitting between them. The CDR3 totals 12 residues. CDR3: CASSRVGNEQFF. The CDR3 coding sequence is TGTGCCAGCAGCCGTGTGGGCAATGAGCAGTTCTTC.

The chain recombines TRBV5-4 with TRBJ2-6; possible D gene TRBD1, 5 bases. Germline CDR1 is SGHNT and CDR2 is YYREEE (reference sequence). The CDR3 extends over 18 amino acids. V lost 4 bases and J 3 bases, leaving 20 bases between the germline ends. The CDR3: CASSTYSPRQHGANVLTF. The DNA for the CDR3 is TGTGCCAGCAGCACTTACTCCCCTCGACAGCATGGGGCCAACGTCCTGACTTTC.

The gene calls are TRBV10-3 and TRBJ1-1; 8 bases are a match to TRBD1. The J segment lost 1 base and the V segment lost 3 bases, leaving 4 bases of the junction unmatched. The CDR3 has 15 amino acids. In germline, CDR1 is ENHRY, CDR2 SYGVKD. CDR3: CAISDRDRQNTEAFF. DNA for the CDR3: TGTGCCATCAGTGATAGGGACAGGCAGAACACTGAAGCTTTCTTT.